This note documents a single T cell receptor beta chain sequence. Its target is not known. This sample was taken from a study of Ad26.COV2.S vaccination and SARS-CoV-2 variants. Overall study context: Once or twice, 56 days apart, Ad26.COV2.S was delivered intramuscularly.

Sequencing was performed with immunoSEQ multiplex PCR; in TCRdb, only in-frame clones are kept and a portion is missing. The data hold more than 300,000 clones, with around 84% observed a single time. Study-level points and caveats: Measures of TCR breadth and depth may have fallen short of total T cell responses. Substantial breadth was reported for post-vaccination spike-specific CD8+ and CD4+ T cells.

Stated treatment: 15 to 20 received Ad26.COV2.S at low or high dose, single or two shots; 5 received placebo; per-sample allocation not given. Samples came from day 63 after the first vaccine or placebo injection. It was an adult aged 18-55 years in Boston who was the donor. The CDR3 extends over 17 amino acids. Germline V lookup: CDR1 LGHNA, CDR2 YSLEER. V gave up 0 bases and J gave up 4 bases; unmatched junction bases: 10. V is TRBV4-3 and J is TRBJ2-5, with 8 bases aligning to TRBD2. Source: peripheral blood, taken in a trial of Ad26.COV2.S vaccine versus placebo. The TCR was taken from a person between 18 and 65 years old who received the Ad26.COV2.S COVID-19 vaccine or a placebo. The CDR3 region is CASSQDRTGGAGETQYF. As DNA, the CDR3 is TGCGCCAGCAGCCAAGATCGGACCGGGGGGGCTGGAGAGACCCAGTACTTC.